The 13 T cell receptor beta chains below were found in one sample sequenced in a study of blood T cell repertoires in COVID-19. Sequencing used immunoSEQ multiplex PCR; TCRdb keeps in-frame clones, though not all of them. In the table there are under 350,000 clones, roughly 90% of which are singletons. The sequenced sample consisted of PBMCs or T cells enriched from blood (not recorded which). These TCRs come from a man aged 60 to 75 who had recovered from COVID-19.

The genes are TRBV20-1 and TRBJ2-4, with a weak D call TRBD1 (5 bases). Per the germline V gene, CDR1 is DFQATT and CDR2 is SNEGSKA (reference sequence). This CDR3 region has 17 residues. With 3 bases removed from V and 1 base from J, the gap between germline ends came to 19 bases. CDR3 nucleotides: TGCAGTGCTAGTCGAAGGGGCACGGCCCTCGCCAAAAACATTCAGTACTTC. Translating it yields CSASRRGTALAKNIQYF.

The CDR3 bases are TGTGCCAGCACCACCCGACAGGGCGGCACTGAAGCTTTCTTT. Translating it yields CASTTRQGGTEAFF. The chain combines TRBV5-5 with TRBJ1-1; 7 bases line up with TRBD1. With 6 bases clipped from V and 4 bases from J, the junction kept 9 bases outside the gene matches. CDR1 and CDR2 from the germline V gene are SGHKS and YYEKEE (reference sequence). CDR3 length equals 14 residues.

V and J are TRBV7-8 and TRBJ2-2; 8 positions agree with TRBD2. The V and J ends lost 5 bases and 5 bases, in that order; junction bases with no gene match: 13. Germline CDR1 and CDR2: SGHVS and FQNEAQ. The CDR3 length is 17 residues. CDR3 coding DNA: TGTGCCAGCAGCCTCCAGCGGGGGTCACTTAGTACCGGGGAGCTGTTTTTT. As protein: CASSLQRGSLSTGELFF.

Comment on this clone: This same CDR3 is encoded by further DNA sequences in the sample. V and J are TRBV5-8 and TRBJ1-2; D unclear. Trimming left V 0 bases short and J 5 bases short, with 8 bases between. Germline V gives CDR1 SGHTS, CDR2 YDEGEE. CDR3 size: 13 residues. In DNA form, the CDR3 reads TGTGCCAGCAGCTTGGACATGAATTATGGCTACACCTTC. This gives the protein CASSLDMNYGYTF.

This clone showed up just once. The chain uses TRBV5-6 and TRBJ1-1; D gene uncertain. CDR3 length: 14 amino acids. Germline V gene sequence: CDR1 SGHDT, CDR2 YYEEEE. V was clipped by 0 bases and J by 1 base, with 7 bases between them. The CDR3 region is CASSLGLGNTEAFF. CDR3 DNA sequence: TGTGCCAGCAGCTTGGGTCTCGGGAACACTGAAGCTTTCTTT.

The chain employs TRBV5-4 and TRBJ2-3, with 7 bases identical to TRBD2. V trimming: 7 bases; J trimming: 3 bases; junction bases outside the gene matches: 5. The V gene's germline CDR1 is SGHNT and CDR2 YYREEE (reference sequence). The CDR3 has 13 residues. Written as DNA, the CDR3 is TGTGCCAGCTTTTGGGGGGGGACAGATACGCAGTATTTT. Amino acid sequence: CASFWGGTDTQYF.

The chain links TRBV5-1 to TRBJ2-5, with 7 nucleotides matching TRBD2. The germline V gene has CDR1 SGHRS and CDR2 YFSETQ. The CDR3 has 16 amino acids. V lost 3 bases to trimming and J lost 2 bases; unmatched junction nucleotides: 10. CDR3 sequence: CASSSEEGLVQETQYF. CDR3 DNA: TGCGCCAGCAGCTCCGAAGAAGGACTAGTTCAAGAGACCCAGTACTTC.

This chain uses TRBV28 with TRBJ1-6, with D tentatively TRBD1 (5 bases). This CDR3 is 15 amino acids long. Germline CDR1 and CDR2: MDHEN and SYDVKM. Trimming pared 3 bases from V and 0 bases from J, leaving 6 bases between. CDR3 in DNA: TGTGCCAGCAGTTTCGGGGGCTCCTATAATTCACCCCTCCACTTT. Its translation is CASSFGGSYNSPLHF.

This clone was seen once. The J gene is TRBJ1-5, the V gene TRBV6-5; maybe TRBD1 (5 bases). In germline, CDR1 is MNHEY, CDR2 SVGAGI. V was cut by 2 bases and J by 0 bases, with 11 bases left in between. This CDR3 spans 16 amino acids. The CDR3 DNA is TGTGCCAGCAGTTACCGAGACAGCTATAGCAATCAGCCCCAGCATTTT. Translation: CASSYRDSYSNQPQHF.

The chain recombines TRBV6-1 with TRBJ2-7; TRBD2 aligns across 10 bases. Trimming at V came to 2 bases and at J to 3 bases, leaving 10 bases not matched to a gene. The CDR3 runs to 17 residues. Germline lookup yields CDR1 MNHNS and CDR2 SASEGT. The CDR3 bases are TGTGCCAGCAGTGAACTTGGGGCTAGCGGGAGAGTCTACGAGCAGTACTTC. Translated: CASSELGASGRVYEQYF.

For the CDR3, the DNA is TGTGCCATCAGTGAGTCGGGCAGGGGGCAGAGCACTGAAGCTTTCTTT. It translates to CAISESGRGQSTEAFF. This chain connects TRBV10-3 to TRBJ1-1; TRBD1 agrees at 8 bases. V was pared by 0 bases and J by 4 bases, with 7 bases of the junction left unmatched. The germline CDR1 and CDR2 sequences are ENHRY and SYGVKD. This CDR3 is 16 amino acids long.

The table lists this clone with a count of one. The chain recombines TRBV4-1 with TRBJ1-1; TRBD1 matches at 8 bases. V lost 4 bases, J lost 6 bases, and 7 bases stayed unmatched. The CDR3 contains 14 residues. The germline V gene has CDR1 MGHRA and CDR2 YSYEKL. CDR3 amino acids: CASSPRQGMPEAFF. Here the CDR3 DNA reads TGCGCCAGCAGCCCAAGACAGGGGATGCCTGAAGCTTTCTTT.

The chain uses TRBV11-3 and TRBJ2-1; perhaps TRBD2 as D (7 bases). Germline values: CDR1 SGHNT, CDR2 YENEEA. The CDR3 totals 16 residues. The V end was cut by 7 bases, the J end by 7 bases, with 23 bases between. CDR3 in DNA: TGTGCCAGCACCCTTTTTGGGGGGGCCCAGGGGAATGAGCAGTTCTTC. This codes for CASTLFGGAQGNEQFF.